The entry below describes one T cell receptor beta chain. The method was immunoSEQ multiplex PCR; TCRdb's version includes in-frame clones alone and lacks a portion of them. The table shows about 230,000 clones, with more than 70% occurring only once. This CDR3 region has 16 residues. V gave up 1 base and J gave up 0 bases, with 10 bases separating them. In germline, CDR1 is LNHDA, CDR2 SQIVND (reference sequence). The data originate from a study of blood T cell repertoires in COVID-19. The chain combines TRBV19 with TRBJ1-3; D is uncertain. The clonotype was recovered from a woman in her thirties or forties with acute COVID-19. Input material: PBMCs or T cells enriched from blood (not recorded which). CDR3 protein: CASSIGPRYSGNTIYF. The CDR3 DNA sequence: TGTGCCAGTAGTATAGGTCCACGGTACTCTGGAAACACCATATATTTT.